These 3 T cell receptor beta chains came from one sample sequenced in a study of blood T cell repertoires in COVID-19. Assay: immunoSEQ multiplex PCR; the TCRdb copy retains only in-frame clones and omits some. The table shows 230,000 or so clones, with 75% to 85% occurring only once. Sequenced input: peripheral blood. The receptors here all came from a man aged 35 to 55 who had recovered from COVID-19.

The rearrangement joins TRBV18 to TRBJ1-1; TRBD1 matches at 7 bases. This CDR3 spans 14 amino acids. After removal of 4 bases from V and 5 bases from J, the junction contained 7 bases not matched to a gene. Per germline, CDR1 KGHSH and CDR2 LQKENI. The CDR3 here is CASSRQGKGTEAFF. CDR3 bases: TGTGCCAGCTCACGACAGGGAAAGGGGACTGAAGCTTTCTTT. The full variable domain, its missing parts supplied by reference TRBV18 and TRBJ1-1, is NAGVMQNPRHLVRRRGQEARLRCSPMKGHSHVYWYRQLPEEGLKFMVYLQKENIIDESGMPKERFSAEFPKEGPSILRIQQVVRGDSAAYFCASSRQGKGTEAFFGQGTRLTVV.

The sample holds one count of this clone. The chain couples TRBV3-1 (or the pseudogene TRBV3-2) to TRBJ2-1, with TRBD2 identical over 7 bases. Per the germline V gene, CDR1 is LGHDT and CDR2 is YNNKEL (reference sequence). This CDR3 is 17 amino acids long. The ends lost 0 bases at V and 5 bases at J; junction bases unmatched: 10. The chain's CDR3 is CASSQEFGLAEDNEQFF. The CDR3 coding sequence is TGTGCCAGCAGCCAAGAATTCGGTCTAGCGGAGGACAATGAGCAGTTCTTC.

This clone was recorded once. V gene TRBV15 combines with J gene TRBJ1-2, with D perhaps matching TRBD1 (5 bases). There are 14 residues in the CDR3. V was pared by 0 bases and J by 8 bases, with 13 bases between. The germline V gene encodes CDR1 LNHNV and CDR2 YYDKDF (reference sequence). CDR3: CATSRDGEGPGYTF. The CDR3 DNA follows: TGTGCCACCAGCAGAGACGGGGAGGGGCCCGGCTACACCTTC. The variable domain in full, with the rest retrieved from reference TRBV15 and TRBJ1-2, is DAMVIQNPRYQVTQFGKPVTLSCSQTLNHNVMYWYQQKSSQAPKLLFHYYDKDFNNEADTPDNFQSRRPNTSFCFLDIRSPGLGDTAMYLCATSRDGEGPGYTFGSGTRLTVV.